Listed below are T cell receptor beta chains from one sample, sequenced in a study of T-cell memory formation after mild COVID-19. Using its own MiXCR run on the 5' RACE reads, TCRdb lists one record per CDR3 protein. The sample has 250,000 to 350,000 distinct CDR3 sequences, roughly 21% seen once. The specimen sequenced was PBMCs or a T cell subset sorted from them (not recorded which). These receptors originate from a man aged 18 to 35 who had mild COVID-19 (a few samples of this study predate the infection). Cell type and time point are not known. Each CDR3 is given with its conserved first and last residue. D genes are given only for firm matches. Some rows have no size entry. The others give once, few or many, or a class for an expanded clone.

14,TRBV19,few,NA,CASSTDRLNTEAFF
15,TRBV4-1,NA,NA,CASSQDPGEGHGYTF
14,TRBV4-3,NA,NA,CASSQRDSGGAQYF
16,TRBV3-1,few,TRBD1,CASSQEDRGGYSPLHF
14,TRBV10-3,NA,NA,CAIRSNRGGETQYF
12,TRBV3-1,few,NA,CASSQEGWAQYF
14,TRBV12-3/TRBV12-4,NA,NA,CASMRTSGANVLTF
15,TRBV5-1,few,NA,CASSLELGRDYEQYF
15,TRBV27,NA,NA,CASSLSEPGPYEQYF
14,TRBV7-3,NA,NA,CASSSQGSGGELFF
12,TRBV3-1,few,NA,CASSHSANIQYF
18,TRBV5-1,NA,TRBD2,CASSLVAGGTLNTDTQYF
17,TRBV20-1,NA,TRBD2,CSAEVPLAGGPADTQYF
14,TRBV5-1,few,NA,CASGPTGLDTEAFF
14,TRBV2,many,NA,CASTRTEAGDLYTF
15,TRBV5-6,many,NA,CASSLGLSGANVLTF
15,TRBV2,NA,NA,CASFRGQSSYNEQFF
17,TRBV4-1,NA,NA,CASSQVAPWVWDNEQFF
16,TRBV7-9,NA,NA,CASSLGWLAGTDTQYF
14,TRBV9,few,TRBD1,CASSAGQGAHGYTF
16,TRBV4-3,NA,TRBD2,CASSQDRRLAGETQYF
13,TRBV29-1,few,NA,CSVGLSQNYEQYF